This entry concerns a single T cell receptor beta chain. Trimming cost V 3 bases and J 0 bases, with 15 bases left between them. The CDR3 is 16 residues long. In germline, CDR1 is MNHEY, CDR2 SMNVEV (reference sequence). This entry belongs to a study of shared T cell receptors in the human thymus. Some clones are missing from TCRdb's copy, which holds only in-frame ones; the method was immunoSEQ multiplex PCR. The table records over 450,000 clones, around 78% of them present only once. Separately, the same data were catalogued under a study of human thymus T cells. That paper notes: Healthy Finnish infants undergoing corrective surgery for congenital heart defects were used as donors. Thymus specimens were resections from corrective heart surgery. It looked as if thymic and blood repertoires used V and J genes in a biased way. In unrelated individuals, thymic repertoires overlapped highly, according to related research.

V is TRBV27 and J is TRBJ2-7; TRBD1 is a possible D gene (7 bases). Sequencing was performed on thymocytes. This clonotype was obtained from a boy in the first two years of life with a congenital heart defect. Here the CDR3 reads CASSLDRQGGSYEQYF. CDR3 in DNA: TGTGCCAGCAGTTTGGATCGACAGGGAGGCTCCTACGAGCAGTACTTC.